This passage covers 11 T cell receptor beta chains from one sample sequenced in a study of regulatory T cells in long-lasting Graves disease. TCR beta libraries were built with iRepertoire HTBI primers and Arm-PCR of CDR3 regions. TCRdb itself ran the multiplex PCR reads through MiXCR, one entry per CDR3 protein. Here the sample spans 410,000 or so distinct CDR3 sequences, approximately 15% being singletons. The time point: newly diagnosed GD, antithyroid drugs for less than 3 months. The TCR library was made from RNA that had been extracted from PBMCs in TRIzol. These sequences were also reported in another study, on T cells in Graves' hyperthyroidism and ophthalmopathy.

Sequencing used peripheral blood mononuclear cells (PBMCs), obtained at new diagnosis, from a patient treated with antithyroid drugs. Source of these receptors: a woman aged 25 to 39 with Graves disease.

This clonotype has at least ten counts. V usage is TRBV6-5 and J usage is TRBJ2-3; TRBD2 agrees at 9 bases. CDR1 is MNHEY and CDR2 is SVGAGI in the germline V gene. The ends lost 4 bases at V and 1 base at J; junction bases unmatched: 3. The CDR3 is made up of 15 amino acids. The CDR3 sequence: CASSFRTSGTDTQYF. The CDR3 DNA reads TGTGCCAGCAGTTTTAGGACTAGCGGCACAGATACGCAGTATTTT.

The rearrangement links TRBV5-1 to TRBJ2-7; weak D call: TRBD2 (5 bases). This CDR3 comprises 14 residues. Looked up from germline, CDR1 is SGHRS and CDR2 is YFSETQ. Trimming pared 4 bases from V and 2 bases from J, leaving 13 bases between. CDR3 region: CASSPGNAPYEQYF. The CDR3 DNA sequence: TGCGCCAGCAGCCCGGGAAACGCTCCCTACGAGCAGTACTTC.

This clonotype appeared a few times. The chain carries TRBV5-1 and TRBJ1-2; the D gene is possibly TRBD1 (5 bases). The CDR3 extends over 16 amino acids. CDR1 SGHRS and CDR2 YFSETQ come from the germline V gene. The V gene lost 0 bases and the J gene lost 2 bases, with 14 bases spanning the gap. The CDR3 nucleotides read TGCGCCAGCAGCTTGGTCGGGGCAGAACCCAACTATGGCTACACCTTC. Encoded protein: CASSLVGAEPNYGYTF.

This clonotype was seen only a few times. The V and J genes are TRBV28 and TRBJ2-3, with a possible D match to TRBD2 (6 bases). The V end was cut by 2 bases, the J end by 4 bases, with 10 bases between. Germline CDR1 is MDHEN and CDR2 is SYDVKM. The CDR3 totals 14 residues. The DNA of the CDR3 is TGTGCCAGCAGTTTAAGAGGGGAGGCAGATACGCAGTATTTT. Translation: CASSLRGEADTQYF.

This clonotype appeared many times. This sequence joins TRBV12-3 or TRBV12-4 and TRBJ2-7; D assignment may be TRBD1 or TRBD2 (5 bases each). The CDR3 totals 14 residues. The V gene lost 6 bases and the J gene lost 0 bases, with 12 bases spanning the gap. This CDR3 is CASSTGRSSYEQYF. CDR3 nucleotide sequence: TGTGCCAGCAGCACGGGACGAAGCTCCTACGAGCAGTACTTC.

The CDR3: CASLKWDPSSYNEQFF. The CDR3 bases are TGCGCCAGTCTTAAATGGGACCCAAGCTCCTACAATGAGCAGTTCTTC. This rearrangement joins TRBV5-1 to TRBJ2-1; D possibly uses TRBD1 or TRBD2 (5 bases each). Germline CDR1 SGHRS, CDR2 YFSETQ. With 8 bases removed from V and 0 bases from J, the gap between germline ends came to 18 bases. The CDR3 loop spans 16 amino acids.

This clonotype was counted a few times. The chain combines TRBV7-8 with TRBJ1-5; D is perhaps TRBD1 (6 bases). The ends were cut back, 2 bases at V and 6 bases at J, with 17 bases in the middle. The germline CDR1 and CDR2 sequences are SGHVS and FQNEAQ. CDR3 size: 16 residues. As DNA, the CDR3 is TGTGCCAGCAGCTTAAGGGAACAGGGAGGAGGTCAGCCCCAGCATTTT. Translated, it gives CASSLREQGGGQPQHF.

The V gene is TRBV24-1, the J gene TRBJ2-6; D possibly uses TRBD1 or TRBD2 (6 bases each). Germline CDR1 KGHDR, CDR2 SFDVKD. V was cut by 1 base and J by 4 bases, with 10 bases left in between. The CDR3 loop spans 16 amino acids. In DNA, the CDR3 is TGTGCCACCAGTGATTTCGGGGGCGGAGGGGCCAACGTCCTGACTTTC. Residues: CATSDFGGGGANVLTF.

This clonotype occurred a few times. The chain has TRBV24-1 and TRBJ2-1; TRBD2 might be the D (5 bases). V lost 4 bases, J lost 10 bases, and 7 bases lay in between. The germline V gene encodes CDR1 KGHDR and CDR2 SFDVKD. There are 11 residues in the CDR3. CDR3 coding DNA: TGTGCCACCAGTGACAGGAGGGAGCAGTTCTTC. This sequence encodes CATSDRREQFF.

The CDR3 DNA reads TGCAGTGCGCCGAACCGGGACAGGGGAGATACGCAGTATTTT. Its protein product is CSAPNRDRGDTQYF. The chain carries TRBV20-1 and TRBJ2-3, with TRBD1 matching 10 bases. Unmatched junction bases numbered 8, after V lost 6 bases and J lost 5 bases. The length of the CDR3 is 14 residues. CDR1 DFQATT and CDR2 SNEGSKA come from the germline V gene (reference sequence).

This clonotype was detected a few times. In nucleotides, the CDR3 is TGTGCCAGCAGCCAATTCCCTAGCGGGAGAAACCCCCATACGCAGTATTTT. It specifies CASSQFPSGRNPHTQYF. This chain uses TRBV14 with TRBJ2-3, with TRBD2 matching 10 bases. The CDR3 covers 17 residues. V trimming: 2 bases; J trimming: 7 bases; junction bases outside the gene matches: 12. Germline CDR1 is SGHDN and CDR2 is FVKESK.